The 30 T cell receptor beta chains reported below all come from one sample, sequenced in a study of blood T cell repertoires in COVID-19. The assay was immunoSEQ multiplex PCR, and TCRdb's table has in-frame clones only and misses some. The sample holds a few hundred thousand clones; 70% to 90% are singletons and the top ten take 1.3%. The source material was PBMCs or T cells enriched from blood (not recorded which). The receptor source for this set is a man under 40 who had recovered from COVID-19.

The CDR3 here is CASRPPAGAPTTYEQYF. CDR3 DNA sequence: TGCGCCAGCAGACCCCCAGCGGGGGCACCTACCACCTACGAGCAGTACTTC. The chain links TRBV5-1 to TRBJ2-7, with 8 bases that match TRBD2. With V trimmed by 5 bases and J by 2 bases, 15 bases remained unmatched. From germline, CDR1 is SGHRS and CDR2 YFSETQ. This CDR3 contains 17 residues. The full variable domain, completed using reference TRBV5-1 and TRBJ2-7, is KAGVTQTPRYLIKTRGQQVTLSCSPISGHRSVSWYQQTPGQGLQFLFEYFSETQRNKGNFPGRFSGRQFSNSRSEMNVSTLELGDSALYLCASRPPAGAPTTYEQYFGPGTRLTVT.

This chain connects TRBV6-5 to TRBJ2-1; no reliable D call. The CDR3 runs to 12 residues. Trimming shortened V by 6 bases and J by 8 bases, and 11 bases separated the two germline ends. From germline, CDR1 is MNHEY and CDR2 SVGAGI. The CDR3 DNA reads as TGTGCCAGCAGAGACAAAAATGATGAGCAGTTCTTC. Protein: CASRDKNDEQFF.

This chain's CDR3 is CASSGDRGPSETQYF. The CDR3 region has the DNA TGCGCCAGCAGTGGGGACAGGGGGCCTTCTGAGACCCAGTACTTC. This chain uses TRBV10-1 with TRBJ2-5, with 12 positions matching TRBD1. V lost 4 bases to trimming and J lost 5 bases; unmatched junction nucleotides: 5. This CDR3 has 15 residues. Per the germline V gene, CDR1 is WNHNN and CDR2 is SYGVQD (reference sequence).

This sequence joins TRBV12-3 or TRBV12-4 and TRBJ1-1; weak D call: TRBD1 (6 bases). This CDR3 has 12 amino acids. The CDR3 loop reads CATRGGGPEAFF. CDR3 nucleotides: TGTGCTACCAGGGGAGGGGGACCTGAAGCTTTCTTT.

The rearrangement joins TRBV25-1 to TRBJ2-5; tentative D call: TRBD2 (5 bases). The CDR3 contains 16 residues. The germline V and J ends were trimmed by 1 base and 0 bases, with 12 bases remaining between them. The germline V gene has CDR1 MGHDK and CDR2 SYGVNS. CDR3: CASSEWENLYQETQYF. In DNA, the CDR3 is TGTGCCAGCAGTGAATGGGAGAACCTGTACCAAGAGACCCAGTACTTC.

The chain has TRBV5-1 and TRBJ2-7, with 10 bases matching TRBD1. The CDR3 has 14 residues. V trimming: 2 bases; J trimming: 3 bases; junction bases outside the gene matches: 2. Per germline, CDR1 SGHRS and CDR2 YFSETQ. The CDR3 is CASSFGQGVYEQYF. The CDR3 nucleotides are TGCGCCAGCAGCTTCGGACAGGGGGTCTACGAGCAGTACTTC.

The chain couples TRBV18 to TRBJ2-7; TRBD2 matches at 7 bases. Losses at the gene ends were 6 bases for V and 6 bases for J; bases not matched to a gene: 11. Germline V lookup: CDR1 KGHSH, CDR2 LQKENI. The CDR3 runs 14 residues. Written as DNA, the CDR3 is TGTGCCAGCTCTAGAAGCGGGGTAAGTGGCGAGCAGTACTTC. Its translation: CASSRSGVSGEQYF. Looking up the rest from reference TRBV18 and TRBJ2-7 gives the full variable domain: NAGVMQNPRHLVRRRGQEARLRCSPMKGHSHVYWYRQLPEEGLKFMVYLQKENIIDESGMPKERFSAEFPKEGPSILRIQQVVRGDSAAYFCASSRSGVSGEQYFGPGTRLTVT.

CDR3 coding DNA: TGCGCCAGCAGCTTATCGGGTGGCGGGGGCAGGTCCTACAATGAGCAGTTCTTC. Its translation is CASSLSGGGGRSYNEQFF. The chain combines TRBV5-1 with TRBJ2-1; D is perhaps TRBD2 (7 bases). V was cut by 2 bases and J by 1 base, with 19 bases left in between. This CDR3 region has 18 residues. Germline CDR1 reads SGHRS; CDR2 reads YFSETQ.

This clone was seen more than once but under ten times. The rearrangement links TRBV19 to TRBJ1-1, with a possible D match to TRBD1 (6 bases). Between the trimmed V and J ends, which lost 6 bases and 0 bases, there was a span of 17 bases. This CDR3 has 16 amino acids. Germline V gene sequence: CDR1 LNHDA, CDR2 SQIVND (reference sequence). CDR3 sequence: CASRLKGDRLNTEAFF. Written as DNA, the CDR3 is TGTGCCAGTAGGCTTAAGGGGGACCGGTTGAACACTGAAGCTTTCTTT. The variable domain in full, with the rest retrieved from reference TRBV19 and TRBJ1-1, is DGGITQSPKYLFRKEGQNVTLSCEQNLNHDAMYWYRQDPGQGLRLIYYSQIVNDFQKGDIAEGYSVSREKKESFPLTVTSAQKNPTAFYLCASRLKGDRLNTEAFFGQGTRLTVV.

The table lists this clone with a few counts. As DNA, the CDR3 is TGTGCCAGCTTGGCAGCGAACACCGGGGAGCTGTTTTTT. Translated: CASLAANTGELFF. The chain joins TRBV28 to TRBJ2-2; D call uncertain. This CDR3 has 13 amino acids. Germline assignment: CDR1 MDHEN and CDR2 SYDVKM. The germline V and J ends were trimmed by 8 bases and 0 bases, with 7 bases remaining between them.

This clone occurred once. The genes are TRBV2 and TRBJ1-6; D is possibly TRBD1 (6 bases). Germline CDR1 SNHLY, CDR2 FYNNEI. V was trimmed by 9 bases and J by 10 bases, leaving 16 bases between them. The CDR3 is made up of 13 amino acids. CDR3: CASKTGGYSPLHF. The CDR3 nucleotides are TGTGCCAGTAAGACAGGTGGATACTCACCCCTCCACTTT. Based on the CDR3 plus reference TRBV2 and TRBJ1-6, the full variable domain is EPEVTQTPSHQVTQMGQEVILRCVPISNHLYFYWYRQILGQKVEFLVSFYNNEISEKSEIFDDQFSVERPDGSNFTLKIRSTKLEDSAMYFCASKTGGYSPLHFGNGTRLTVT.

CDR3 nucleotides: TGTGCCAGCAGTGAGGATTTGGGGACGCGGGGGCTAGGTCAGCCCCAGCATTTT. Translation: CASSEDLGTRGLGQPQHF. V is TRBV2 and J is TRBJ1-5, with a tentative D call TRBD1 (6 bases). V dropped 3 bases and J dropped 6 bases, with 24 bases sitting between them. The CDR3 consists of 18 residues. Germline CDR1 SNHLY, CDR2 FYNNEI.

A remark on this clone: The same CDR3 also results from other DNA sequences found in this sample. The rearrangement uses TRBV29-1 and TRBJ1-2; perhaps TRBD1 as D (6 bases). Germline V gene data show CDR1 as SQVTM and CDR2 as ANQGSEA. Between the trimmed V and J ends, which lost 4 bases and 0 bases, there was a span of 6 bases. The length of the CDR3 is 12 residues. The CDR3 bases are TGCAGCGTTGGACAGGCTAACTATGGCTACACCTTC. It specifies CSVGQANYGYTF.

The chain joins TRBV4-2 to TRBJ2-3; 11 bases agree with TRBD2. Germline CDR1 LGHNA, CDR2 YNFKEQ. The J segment lost 5 bases and the V segment lost 3 bases, leaving 19 bases of the junction unmatched. The CDR3 runs 20 residues. CDR3 loop: CASSQAALRLTSGVKDTQYF. In DNA form, the CDR3 reads TGTGCCAGCAGCCAGGCGGCCCTTCGATTGACTAGCGGGGTGAAAGATACGCAGTATTTT.

V and J are TRBV7-9 and TRBJ1-2; 7 nucleotides match TRBD1. This CDR3 region has 13 residues. In germline, CDR1 is SEHNR, CDR2 FQNEAQ (reference sequence). Unmatched junction bases numbered 8, after V lost 5 bases and J lost 8 bases. CDR3 sequence reads: CASSVYGTEGYTF. The CDR3 DNA reads as TGTGCCAGCAGCGTTTACGGGACAGAAGGCTACACCTTC.

This chain joins TRBV30 and TRBJ1-4; TRBD1 matches at 7 bases. The V and J ends lost 0 bases and 9 bases, in that order; junction bases with no gene match: 16. The CDR3 spans 17 residues. Per germline, CDR1 GTSNPN and CDR2 SVGIG (reference sequence). The CDR3 reads CAWSVDTGAPFPKKLFF. The CDR3 nucleotides are TGTGCCTGGAGTGTAGATACAGGGGCCCCTTTCCCCAAAAAACTGTTTTTT.

In nucleotides, the CDR3 is TGTGCCAGCTCACCCGTGACAGGCTCTGGAAACACCATATATTTT. Translation: CASSPVTGSGNTIYF. The V and J genes are TRBV18 and TRBJ1-3; D is possibly TRBD1 (6 bases). V shed 3 bases and J shed 0 bases, with 9 bases lying between them. Germline V gives CDR1 KGHSH, CDR2 LQKENI. The CDR3 runs 15 residues. Combining the CDR3 with reference TRBV18 and TRBJ1-3 gives the whole variable domain NAGVMQNPRHLVRRRGQEARLRCSPMKGHSHVYWYRQLPEEGLKFMVYLQKENIIDESGMPKERFSAEFPKEGPSILRIQQVVRGDSAAYFCASSPVTGSGNTIYFGEGSWLTVV.

The chain links TRBV4-2 to TRBJ1-5; possibly TRBD1 for D (5 bases). The length of the CDR3 is 15 residues. Trimming cost V 4 bases and J 7 bases, with 17 bases left between them. The germline gives CDR1 LGHNA, CDR2 YNFKEQ. The CDR3 DNA is TGTGCCAGCAGCCCGCAGGGAGGTTCTAGGCAGCCCCAGCATTTT. Its protein is CASSPQGGSRQPQHF.

The rearrangement uses TRBV25-1 and TRBJ2-1, with 10 nucleotides matching TRBD2. CDR1 is MGHDK and CDR2 is SYGVNS in the germline V gene. V was clipped by 6 bases and J by 7 bases; unmatched bases: 9. CDR3 size: 15 residues. CDR3 protein: CASRHSGGPTNEQFF. The CDR3 DNA is TGTGCCAGCAGACATAGCGGGGGGCCTACAAATGAGCAGTTCTTC.

This chain uses TRBV29-1 with TRBJ1-3; 9 bases are shared with TRBD1. This CDR3 has 14 residues. V dropped 5 bases and J dropped 4; count of bases not matched to a gene: 6. Germline-derived CDR1 and CDR2 are SQVTM and ANQGSEA. CDR3 protein: CSVWDRAAGNTIYF. The DNA of the CDR3 is TGCAGCGTTTGGGACAGGGCGGCCGGAAACACCATATATTTT. Combining the CDR3 with reference TRBV29-1 and TRBJ1-3 gives the whole variable domain SAVISQKPSRDICQRGTSLTIQCQVDSQVTMMFWYRQQPGQSLTLIATANQGSEATYESGFVIDKFPISRPNLTFSTLTVSNMSPEDSSIYLCSVWDRAAGNTIYFGEGSWLTVV.

V is TRBV10-3 and J is TRBJ1-4; 9 nucleotides agree with TRBD1. The CDR3 runs to 14 residues. The germline gives CDR1 ENHRY, CDR2 SYGVKD. The ends lost 4 bases at V and 8 bases at J; junction bases unmatched: 5. CDR3 sequence (DNA): TGTGCCATCAGTGCGGGACAGGGTGTCGAAAAACTGTTTTTT. This codes for CAISAGQGVEKLFF.

This chain joins TRBV7-2 and TRBJ2-5; D remains ambiguous. The germline V and J ends were trimmed by 3 bases and 4 bases, with 6 bases remaining between them. The germline CDR1 and CDR2 sequences are SGHTA and FQGNSA. This CDR3 has 12 amino acids. The DNA for the CDR3 is TGTGCCAGCAGCTTGGCCCCAGAGACCCAGTACTTC. It translates to CASSLAPETQYF. The complete variable domain, with remaining parts taken from reference TRBV7-2 and TRBJ2-5, reads GAGVSQSPSNKVTEKGKDVELRCDPISGHTALYWYRQSLGQGLEFLIYFQGNSAPDKSGLPSDRFSAERTGGSVSTLTIQRTQQEDSAVYLCASSLAPETQYFGPGTRLLVL.

This chain links TRBV12-5 with TRBJ1-5; 11 positions agree with TRBD1. CDR3 length: 17 residues. The V gene's germline CDR1 is LGHNT and CDR2 FRNRAP. The junction had 6 bases not matched to a gene; V was cut back by 5 bases and J by 0 bases. The CDR3 nucleotides are TGTGCTAGTGGTGGGACAGGGGGATATAGTAGCAATCAGCCCCAGCATTTT. Encoded protein: CASGGTGGYSSNQPQHF.

The chain employs TRBV5-8 and TRBJ1-5; D may be TRBD1 (5 bases). With 2 bases removed from V and 2 bases from J, the gap between germline ends came to 11 bases. This CDR3 has 15 residues. CDR1 SGHTS and CDR2 YDEGEE come from the germline V gene. The CDR3 spells CASSFNRMGNQPQHF. For the CDR3, the DNA is TGTGCCAGCAGCTTTAACAGGATGGGCAATCAGCCCCAGCATTTT.

This rearrangement joins TRBV11-2 to TRBJ2-5; possible D gene TRBD2, 6 bases. Trimming shortened V by 2 bases and J by 5 bases, and 18 bases separated the two germline ends. The CDR3 covers 16 residues. Germline V gene sequence: CDR1 SGHAT, CDR2 FQNNGV. In DNA form, the CDR3 reads TGTGCCAGCAGCTTAAGAGTTGGCGGGGCCGGGGAGACCCAGTACTTC. It yields the protein CASSLRVGGAGETQYF.

This sequence joins TRBV6-2 or TRBV6-3 and TRBJ1-3, with D possibly matching TRBD1 (6 bases). Germline V CDR1 and CDR2: MNHEY, SVGEGT. This CDR3 is built from 13 residues. V was clipped by 6 bases and J by 9 bases, with 15 bases between them. The CDR3, as DNA: TGTGCCAGCAGCCCTGAACAGGGTCTCACCATATATTTT. Encoded protein: CASSPEQGLTIYF.

The V call is TRBV19, the J call TRBJ1-4; 8 nucleotides line up with TRBD1. The CDR3 is 13 residues long. Trimming at V came to 11 bases and at J to 7 bases, leaving 9 bases not matched to a gene. Germline V gene sequence: CDR1 LNHDA, CDR2 SQIVND (reference sequence). CDR3 loop: CACQGRGLEKLFF. CDR3 nucleotide sequence: TGTGCCTGTCAAGGCAGGGGGCTTGAAAAACTGTTTTTT.

V and J are TRBV9 and TRBJ2-1; 16 positions agree with TRBD2. The CDR3 runs to 16 residues. Germline-derived CDR1 and CDR2 are SGDLS and YYNGEE. V trimming: 7 bases; J trimming: 8 bases; junction bases outside the gene matches: 9. The CDR3 loop is CASGTSGGALSDEQFF. CDR3 DNA sequence: TGTGCCAGCGGGACTAGCGGGGGGGCCTTATCGGATGAGCAGTTCTTC.

The genes are TRBV6-5 and TRBJ2-1, with a possible D match to TRBD2 (5 bases). The CDR3 length is 15 residues. Between the trimmed V and J ends, which lost 2 bases and 7 bases, there was a span of 15 bases. Looked up from germline, CDR1 is MNHEY and CDR2 is SVGAGI. The CDR3 bases are TGTGCCAGCAGTTACCGCCTACTGACTATAAATGAGCAGTTCTTC. Its protein product is CASSYRLLTINEQFF.

V and J are TRBV12-3 or TRBV12-4 and TRBJ1-6, with D unresolved. Trimming left V 8 bases short and J 9 bases short, with 5 bases between. This CDR3 has 10 residues. The CDR3 DNA follows: TGTGCCAGCGGAGGTTCACCCCTCCACTTT. Translated: CASGGSPLHF.